Many counts were recorded for the clone carrying this T cell receptor beta chain. Its target is not known. Researchers built TCR beta libraries using quantitative 5'-RACE with molecular barcodes. One entry per CDR3 protein, called by TCRdb with MiXCR from the 5' RACE reads. Seen here are 200,000 to 250,000 distinct CDR3 sequences, approximately 7.3% observed once, and the top ten hold about 14%. The record originates from a study of CD8 T cells in ankylosing spondylitis. Study-level findings and limits: Seemingly distinctive of ankylosing spondylitis blood was a TCR beta motif formed by eight highly homologous variants. Disease-linked clones were reportedly significantly enriched in matched ankylosing spondylitis synovial fluid.

V gave up 6 bases and J gave up 5 bases; unmatched junction bases: 11. The CDR3 runs 15 residues. Germline CDR1 is MNHEY and CDR2 is SMNVEV (reference sequence). Sequencing used blood, either unsorted or a sorted T cell fraction (not recorded which). This receptor was obtained from a male donor with ankylosing spondylitis. This chain connects TRBV27 to TRBJ2-3, with TRBD2 matching 7 bases. CDR3 protein: CASSRRGGMGDTQYF. CDR3 DNA: TGTGCCAGCAGCCGACGGGGAGGGATGGGAGATACGCAGTATTTT.